This is a list of T cell receptor beta chains from one sample in a study of control samples from healthy donors and cancer patients. Here immunoSEQ multiplex PCR was the method, and the copy in TCRdb shows in-frame clones only, minus some. The sample yields some 410,000 clones, 75% to 95% seen once. The sequenced material came from PBMCs. The receptors were sampled from a man aged 40-50 years with head and neck cancer. The CDR3 runs from the conserved cysteine through the conserved F or W. D genes are given only for firm matches. The size field is filled for only some rows; it gives once, few, many or a size class.

abundance | j_gene | d_gene | v_gene | CDR3nt | CDR3aa
NA | TRBJ2-2 | TRBD1 | TRBV3-1/TRBV3-2 | TGTGCCAGCAGCTACGGACAGGGGAACACCGGGGAGCTGTTTTTT | CASSYGQGNTGELFF
NA | TRBJ2-1 | TRBD1 | TRBV4-3 | TGCGCCAGCAGCGTCGACAGGGGGCAATACAATGAGCAGTTCTTC | CASSVDRGQYNEQFF
NA | TRBJ2-7 | TRBD2 | TRBV6-6 | TGTGCCAGCCGAAACCGCGTAGGACTAGGTTCCGAGCAGTACTTC | CASRNRVGLGSEQYF
few | TRBJ1-5 | NA | TRBV7-2 | TGTGCCAGCAGCCACTCTTTGGAGGGGGGGCAGCCCCAGCATTTT | CASSHSLEGGQPQHF
NA | TRBJ2-2 | TRBD2 | TRBV28 | TGTGCCAGCAGTTTAGGGCTAGCGGGAGTAACCGGGGAGCTGTTTTTT | CASSLGLAGVTGELFF
NA | TRBJ1-4 | TRBD1 | TRBV11-2 | TGTGCCAGCAGTCTACGGGACAGGGATGAAAAACTGTTTTTT | CASSLRDRDEKLFF
NA | TRBJ1-1 | NA | TRBV9 | TGTGCCAGCAGCGTACCACCGACGGGGGTTGGGACTGAAGCTTTCTTT | CASSVPPTGVGTEAFF
NA | TRBJ2-1 | NA | TRBV10-1 | TGCGCCAGCGCGGCGGATGAGCAGTTCTTC | CASAADEQFF
NA | TRBJ1-1 | NA | TRBV9 | TGTGCCAGCAGCGTAGGCCCAATGAACACTGAAGCTTTCTTT | CASSVGPMNTEAFF
once | TRBJ2-5 | NA | TRBV7-3 | TGTGCCAGCAGCTCCGGACCCCAAGAGACCCAGTACTTC | CASSSGPQETQYF
NA | TRBJ2-1 | TRBD2 | TRBV7-3 | TGTGCCAGCAGCTCCCTAAGAGCGGGGGCTCCCCTCGAGCAGTTCTTC | CASSSLRAGAPLEQFF
once | TRBJ1-1 | NA | TRBV10-3 | TGTGCCATCAGTGAAACAGGAGCTAACACTGAAGCTTTCTTT | CAISETGANTEAFF
few | TRBJ2-5 | NA | TRBV11-2 | TGTGCCAGCAGCCCGATGAGCCAGACCCAGTACTTC | CASSPMSQTQYF
NA | TRBJ1-1 | NA | TRBV28 | TGTGCCTACACGGGGGGAAACACTGAAGCTTTCTTT | CAYTGGNTEAFF
NA | TRBJ1-1 | TRBD1 | TRBV7-6 | TGTGCCAGCAGCAACGTCCGGACAGGAAGCACTGAAGCTTTCTTT | CASSNVRTGSTEAFF
NA | TRBJ1-1 | NA | TRBV11-2 | TGTGCCAGCAGCTTAGGGAATGTTGAAGCTTTCTTT | CASSLGNVEAFF
NA | TRBJ1-4 | NA | TRBV25-1 | TGTGCCAGCAGTGAATCCCTGGGGGGGAATGAAAAACTGTTTTTT | CASSESLGGNEKLFF
NA | TRBJ2-4 | NA | TRBV9 | TGTGCCAGCAGCGAAGGGGATGTGGACATTCAGTACTTC | CASSEGDVDIQYF
NA | TRBJ2-7 | TRBD1 | TRBV11-1 | TGTGCCAGCACCGGGACAGTCTACGAGCAGTACTTC | CASTGTVYEQYF
NA | TRBJ2-7 | NA | TRBV7-3 | TGTGCCAGCAGGAACCGACTAGAGGGTGAGCAGTACTTC | CASRNRLEGEQYF
NA | TRBJ2-3 | NA | TRBV7-2 | TGTGCCAGCGAGACCTACAGCACAGATACGCAGTATTTT | CASETYSTDTQYF
few | TRBJ1-2 | NA | TRBV6-5 | TGTGCCAGCGGGGGGACGACTGGCTACACCTTC | CASGGTTGYTF
NA | TRBJ2-1 | TRBD1 | TRBV29-1 | TGCAGCGTTGAGGACAGGGGTGGATACAATGAGCAGTTCTTC | CSVEDRGGYNEQFF
once | TRBJ2-7 | NA | TRBV28 | TGTGCCAGCATCGGAGGGGCAGGTTGGGAGCAGTACTTC | CASIGGAGWEQYF
NA | TRBJ2-3 | NA | TRBV9 | TGTGCCAGCAGCGTCATTTCACGCGGTTCAGATACGCAGTATTTT | CASSVISRGSDTQYF
few | TRBJ2-7 | TRBD1 | TRBV5-1 | TGCGCCAGCAGCTTGTGGGGCACAGGGGGCTATGAGCAGTACTTC | CASSLWGTGGYEQYF